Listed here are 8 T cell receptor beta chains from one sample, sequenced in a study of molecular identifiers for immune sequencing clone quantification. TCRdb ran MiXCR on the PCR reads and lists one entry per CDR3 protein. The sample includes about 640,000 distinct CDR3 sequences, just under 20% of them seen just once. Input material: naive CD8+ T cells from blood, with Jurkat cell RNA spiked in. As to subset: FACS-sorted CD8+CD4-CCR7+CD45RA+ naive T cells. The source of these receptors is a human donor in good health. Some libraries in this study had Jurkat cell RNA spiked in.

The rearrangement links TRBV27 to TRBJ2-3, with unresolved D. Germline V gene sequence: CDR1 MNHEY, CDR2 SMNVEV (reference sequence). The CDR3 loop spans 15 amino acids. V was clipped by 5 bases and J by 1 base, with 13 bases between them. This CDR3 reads CASSAPFLGTDTQYF. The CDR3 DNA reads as TGTGCCAGCAGTGCCCCCTTTTTGGGCACAGATACGCAGTATTTT.

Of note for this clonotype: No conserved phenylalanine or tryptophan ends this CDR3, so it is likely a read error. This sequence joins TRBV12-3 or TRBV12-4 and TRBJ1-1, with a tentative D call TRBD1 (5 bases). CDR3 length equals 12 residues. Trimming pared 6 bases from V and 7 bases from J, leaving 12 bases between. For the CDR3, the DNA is TGTGCCAGCAGCCTCGACAGTCTTGAAGCTTTCTCT. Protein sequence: CASSLDSLEAFS.

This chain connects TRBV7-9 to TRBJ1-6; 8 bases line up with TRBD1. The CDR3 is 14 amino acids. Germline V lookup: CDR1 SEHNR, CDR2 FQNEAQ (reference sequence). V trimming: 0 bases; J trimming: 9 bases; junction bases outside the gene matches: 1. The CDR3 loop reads CASSLATGVSPLHF. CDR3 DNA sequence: TGTGCCAGCAGCTTAGCGACAGGGGTTTCACCCCTCCACTTT.

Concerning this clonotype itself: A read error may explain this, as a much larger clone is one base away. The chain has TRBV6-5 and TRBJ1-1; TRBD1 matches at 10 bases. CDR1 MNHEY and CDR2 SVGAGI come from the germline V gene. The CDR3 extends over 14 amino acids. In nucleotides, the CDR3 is TGTGCCAGCAGTCCGGACAGGGGGAGGTCTGAAGCTCTCTTT. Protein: CASSPDRGRSEALF.

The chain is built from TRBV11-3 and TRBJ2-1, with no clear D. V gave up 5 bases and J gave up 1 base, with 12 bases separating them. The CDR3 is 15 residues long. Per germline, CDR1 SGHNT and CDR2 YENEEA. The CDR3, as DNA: TGTGCCAGCAGCCCCTGGCGCGCTTCCTACAATGAGCAGTTCTTC. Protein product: CASSPWRASYNEQFF.

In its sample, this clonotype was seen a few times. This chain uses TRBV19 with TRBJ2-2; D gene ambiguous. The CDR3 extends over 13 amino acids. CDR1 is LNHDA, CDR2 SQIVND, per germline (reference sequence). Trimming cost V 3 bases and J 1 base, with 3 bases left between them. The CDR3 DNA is TGTGCCAGTAGTATCCAGAACACCGGGGAGCTGTTTTTT. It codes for CASSIQNTGELFF.

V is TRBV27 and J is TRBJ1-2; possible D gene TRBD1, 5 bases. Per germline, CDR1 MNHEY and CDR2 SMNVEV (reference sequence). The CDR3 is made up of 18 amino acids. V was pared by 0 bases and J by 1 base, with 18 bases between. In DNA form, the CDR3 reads TGTGCCAGCAGTTTATCAGGGGCCGCGATTAATGATAACTATGGCTACACCTTC. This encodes CASSLSGAAINDNYGYTF.

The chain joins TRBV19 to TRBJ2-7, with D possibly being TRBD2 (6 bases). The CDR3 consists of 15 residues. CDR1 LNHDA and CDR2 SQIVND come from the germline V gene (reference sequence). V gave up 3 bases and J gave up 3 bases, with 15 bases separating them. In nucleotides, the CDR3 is TGTGCCAGTAGTATGGGGTTGGGACTCCACTACGAGCAGTACTTC. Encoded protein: CASSMGLGLHYEQYF.